The TCR beta chain under discussion was sequenced for a study of CD8 T cells in Susac syndrome. Germline-derived CDR1 and CDR2 are SEHNR and FQNEAQ (reference sequence). V lost 2 bases to trimming and J lost 3 bases; unmatched junction nucleotides: 10. The CDR3 extends over 16 amino acids. RNA in amounts of 0.5 to 1 ug was reverse transcribed with random hexamers. The immunoSEQ assay covered 54 Vbeta and 13 Jbeta segments for CDR3. Each CDR3 protein is one row after TCRdb ran MiXCR on the immunoSEQ multiplex PCR reads. The sample holds approximately 300,000 distinct CDR3 sequences; over 75% are singletons and the top ten take roughly 0.21%. Sequencing of TCR beta was carried out in blood CD8+ and CD4+ T cells. TEMRA cells underwent FACS enrichment and CD8+ and CD4+ T cells underwent negative isolation.

This sequence originates from a human donor with multiple sclerosis. The chain is built from TRBV7-9 and TRBJ2-7; TRBD1 aligns across 7 bases. Sequencing input: CD8+ T cells from PBMCs. The DNA for the CDR3 is TGTGCCAGCAGCTTAACCCCAGACAGGGTTCTCTACGAGCAGTACTTC. This codes for CASSLTPDRVLYEQYF. Full variable domain (missing parts from reference TRBV7-9 and TRBJ2-7): DTGVSQNPRHKITKRGQNVTFRCDPISEHNRLYWYRQTLGQGPEFLTYFQNEAQLEKSRLLSDRFSAERPKGSFSTLEIQRTEQGDSAMYLCASSLTPDRVLYEQYFGPGTRLTVT.